The clone carrying this T cell receptor (beta chain) was found a few times. V was trimmed by 3 bases and J by 3 bases, leaving 15 bases between them. CDR3 size: 16 residues. Germline-derived CDR1 and CDR2 are MGHDK and SYGVNS. These data originate in a study of blood T cell repertoires in COVID-19. Turning to the study itself: From T cells, B-cell-depleted T cells, or PBMCs came the material, which was cDNA or gDNA.

Original processing notes: The authors estimated nucleated cell counts from reference gene primer amplification. Data came from immunoSEQ multiplex PCR; TCRdb stores just in-frame clones and leaves some out. V, J and clone size reflect that table, while D and trimming were determined from the DNA. Among fewer than 150,000 clones listed, around four fifths were seen once. The chain employs TRBV25-1 and TRBJ1-3; D uncertain. The sequencing input was peripheral blood. This TCR was recovered from a man older than 75 with acute or convalescent COVID-19. The CDR3 loop reads CASSDQSVEIGNTIYF. The CDR3 DNA sequence: TGTGCCAGCAGTGACCAAAGTGTAGAAATTGGAAACACCATATATTTT.